The entry below gives a single T cell receptor beta chain sequence along with its context. No cognate antigen has been identified for it. Base qualities are not at hand, and no much larger clone is one base apart. The germline V gene provides CDR1 MNHNS and CDR2 SASEGT. Its CDR3 holds 13 amino acids, cysteine through phenylalanine. Kept here is only the CDR3 DNA, which spans 39 bases and is read in frame from base 1. Trimming removed 7 bases from V and 4 bases from J; the gene matches leave 6 bases unexplained. Donors were healthy HIV-negative adults with no recently reported acute infections or vaccinations. Every donor was a Caucasian adult living in Nashville, Tennessee, USA. CD4+ T cells were enriched by magnetic negative selection, after which naive cells were positively selected on CD45RA and the negative fraction was taken as the memory subset. After blood collection by leukapheresis, PBMCs were isolated using Ficoll-Histopaque density gradient centrifugation and then cryopreserved in the vapor phase of liquid nitrogen. Analytical flow cytometry was used to check the purity and quantity of each magnetically sorted T cell population. From each sorted fraction, genomic DNA was isolated and quantified by UV absorbance on a Nanodrop 2000c.

These data originate in a study of shared clonotypes between healthy human individuals (dated by TCRdb to about 2020). Notes on the research overall: The cohort comprised a couple of women and three men aged 18 to 49 years. For each donor, CD4 naive and CD4 memory were each given three plates, CD8 naive was given two plates, and CD8 memory was given one plate. Blood TCR repertoires of about five healthy adults were deeply sequenced to estimate repertoire size and the extent of clonotype sharing between individuals. Libraries were prepared and TCR repertoires were sequenced by different laboratories using diverse techniques, in order to increase sequencing depth and limit assay-specific biases. Per donor, leukapheresis produced somewhere between about 0.94 and 9.5 billion PBMCs.

Overall study outcomes, separate from this receptor: Pairwise subsampling indicated that sequencing depth was expected to affect the degree of clonotype sharing among donors. Clonotypes shared by all four sorted-subset donors showed higher generation probabilities than non-shared clonotypes. Rarefaction of sorted-subset datasets indicated incomplete sequencing despite the large sequencing depth. About 5% of naive CD4, 3.5% of naive CD8, 2.3% of memory CD4, and roughly 0.4% of memory CD8 clonotypes were shared across several donors. Sampling was limited to blood, and TCR repertoires in tissue likely differ from TCR repertoires in blood. Because the study included only a small number of donors, the genetic and exposure-history diversity represented was limited. Larger estimated clonotype richness was generally found for naive subsets than for memory subsets.

Using the deep immunoSEQ assay, multiplex PCR amplified TCR CDR3 regions from genomic DNA. Extracted genomic DNA from each cell subset was spread evenly across all wells of several immunoSEQ 96-well plates, with each plate serving as a replicate. For sorted subsets, about 200 ng genomic DNA, equal to 25,000 to 35,000 T cell genomes, was loaded into each replicate PCR. The purified libraries were quantified using a Qubit 3.0 fluorometer, sized with a Bioanalyzer 2100, and then quantified again using the KAPA Library Quantification kit. Each immunoSEQ 96-well plate was sequenced on its own single-read 150-cycle Illumina NextSeq 550 flow cell. Concerning the study's data processing: Because the immunoSEQ output held only junctional sequences and lacked quality scores, the filtering could not match the filtering applied to full-length reads. Sequences were annotated with PyIR, a Python wrapper for IgBLAST v1.9, using IMGT germline references to assign V/J genes and CDR3. Reads with weak V/J assignments (E-value above 1e-6), missing CDR3, stop codons, out-of-frame junctions, or ambiguous translated residues were removed. A V3J clonotype was defined by an identical inferred V gene, J gene, and CDR3 amino acid sequence. Percentage overlap between repertoires was computed as shared unique clonotypes divided by the size of the smaller repertoire. Repertoire richness was assessed with RTK rarefaction, the Chao1 estimator, and Recon v2.1 estimates of unobserved clonotypes. For all TCRbeta clonotypes obtained by the gDNA method from a handful of donors, generation probabilities were computed with OLGA. TCRdb's version of the immuneACCESS table is confined to in-frame rearrangements and falls short of the full clone set. An unresolved V gene accounts for under half of the shortfall where checked; the remainder is of unknown origin. V and J calls and clone size are given by that table; D and trimming were obtained from the DNA. A total of over 2 million clones appear in this sample, 90% to 95% of them only once. 0.13% of the sample is taken by the ten largest.

The origin of this receptor is a man aged 18 to 29 in good health. The sample was naive CD4+ T cells sorted from blood. Per the publication, the cell subset or site label means: CD45RA+ positively selected. The chain employs TRBV6-1 and TRBJ2-5, with TRBD1 identical over 7 junction bases. The DNA reads as follows: TGTGCCAGCAACAGGGGTTTCGTAGAGACCCAGTACTTC. Its protein reads: CASNRGFVETQYF.